A single sample gave rise to the 15 T cell receptor beta chains below, sequenced in a study of beta chain features in type 1 diabetes. Expressed TCRB transcripts were sequenced because the entire RNA isolate underwent reverse transcription. Generated by immunoSEQ multiplex PCR, the TCRdb table keeps only in-frame clones and is missing some. The data show around 250,000 clones, about 30% seen once. Input material: central memory CD4+ T cells from blood. The receptors derive from a man aged 30-40 years in good health.

The CDR3 bases are TGTGCCAGCAGCTCGGGGGAGGTGGCCGGTGGCTACACCTTC. As protein: CASSSGEVAGGYTF. This chain links TRBV7-9 with TRBJ1-2; tentative D call: TRBD1 (5 bases). The CDR3 is made up of 14 amino acids. Looked up from germline, CDR1 is SEHNR and CDR2 is FQNEAQ (reference sequence). V was pared by 4 bases and J by 7 bases, with 16 bases between.

This rearrangement joins TRBV25-1 to TRBJ2-3; 9 bases line up with TRBD2. After removal of 5 bases from V and 5 bases from J, the junction contained 8 bases not matched to a gene. The CDR3 is 15 amino acids. CDR1 MGHDK and CDR2 SYGVNS come from the germline V gene. The CDR3 spells CASSRVAGEGDTQYF. As DNA, the CDR3 is TGTGCCAGCAGTCGTGTAGCGGGAGAGGGAGATACGCAGTATTTT.

This clone appeared a few times. The chain is built from TRBV19 and TRBJ2-1, with 8 bases fitting TRBD2. Germline lookup yields CDR1 LNHDA and CDR2 SQIVND (reference sequence). V shed 5 bases, J shed 2 bases, and the junction held 5 bases outside the gene matches. The CDR3 is 15 residues long. DNA for the CDR3: TGTGCCAGTAGTGATCGCGGGAGGCCCTACAATGAGCAGTTCTTC. It yields the protein CASSDRGRPYNEQFF.

This sequence joins TRBV29-1 and TRBJ2-7; D uncertain. Germline CDR1 SQVTM, CDR2 ANQGSEA. The CDR3 has 15 residues. V shed 7 bases and J shed 5 bases, with 24 bases lying between them. The CDR3, as DNA: TGCAGCGCCATCACGGACGCCCGAAGGGCCCACGAGCAGTACTTC. Translated, it gives CSAITDARRAHEQYF.

The sample holds a few counts of this clone. The chain couples TRBV30 to TRBJ1-1; maybe TRBD1 (6 bases). This CDR3 is built from 15 residues. The V end lost 3 bases, the J end lost 1 base, and 15 bases lay between the germline ends. The V gene's germline CDR1 is GTSNPN and CDR2 SVGIG (reference sequence). The CDR3 reads CAWRRPGQTNTEAFF. For the CDR3, the DNA is TGTGCCTGGAGGAGACCCGGACAGACGAACACTGAAGCTTTCTTT. The variable domain in full, with the rest retrieved from reference TRBV30 and TRBJ1-1, is SQTIHQWPATLVQPVGSPLSLECTVEGTSNPNLYWYRQAAGRGLQLLFYSVGIGQISSEVPQNLSASRPQDRQFILSSKKLLLSDSGFYLCAWRRPGQTNTEAFFGQGTRLTVV.

The CDR3 loop is CASSEAVDGYTF. CDR3 bases: TGTGCCAGCAGTGAAGCGGTCGATGGCTACACCTTC. V and J are TRBV6-1 and TRBJ1-2; D call uncertain. The CDR3 is 12 residues long. V was cut by 0 bases and J by 6 bases, with 5 bases left in between. Per germline, CDR1 MNHNS and CDR2 SASEGT.

The chain couples TRBV6-5 to TRBJ2-7, with 8 bases aligning to TRBD2. Trimming took 6 bases from V and 2 from J; bases not matched to a gene: 9. The V gene's germline CDR1 is MNHEY and CDR2 SVGAGI. The CDR3 contains 15 residues. CDR3 loop: CASSRDTSGTYEQYF. The CDR3 DNA reads as TGTGCCAGCAGCCGTGATACTAGCGGAACCTACGAGCAGTACTTC.

The CDR3 DNA reads TGTGCCAGCAGCTGGGGACTAGCGGGCGTCAATGAGCAGTTCTTC. It translates to CASSWGLAGVNEQFF. This sequence joins TRBV7-6 and TRBJ2-1; 12 bases are a match to TRBD2. The CDR3 is made up of 15 amino acids. With V trimmed by 4 bases and J by 6 bases, 4 bases remained unmatched. Per the germline V gene, CDR1 is SGHVS and CDR2 is FNYEAQ.

This clone was counted a few times. This chain joins TRBV9 and TRBJ1-2; TRBD1 matches 7 bases. The CDR3 loop spans 16 amino acids. Germline V gives CDR1 SGDLS, CDR2 YYNGEE. V trimming: 2 bases; J trimming: 0 bases; junction bases outside the gene matches: 7. CDR3 residues: CASSVRGSRSNYGYTF. The CDR3 DNA follows: TGTGCCAGCAGCGTCAGGGGGTCCCGTTCTAACTATGGCTACACCTTC.

This clone has more than one count but fewer than ten. This sequence joins TRBV10-3 and TRBJ1-2, with 11 bases lining up with TRBD1. The germline V gene has CDR1 ENHRY and CDR2 SYGVKD. The V gene end was trimmed by 8 bases and the J gene end by 1 base; junction bases not matched to a gene: 9. The CDR3 spans 16 residues. This chain's CDR3 is CAIDPGTGGHNYGYTF. The CDR3 DNA sequence: TGTGCCATCGACCCCGGGACAGGGGGGCATAACTATGGCTACACCTTC.

The chain employs TRBV19 and TRBJ2-1; 8 nucleotides match TRBD1. V lost 0 bases to trimming and J lost 3 bases; unmatched junction nucleotides: 10. This CDR3 region has 18 residues. Germline CDR1 reads LNHDA; CDR2 reads SQIVND (reference sequence). CDR3 DNA sequence: TGTGCCAGTAGTATAGACGGACAGGGAAGGTTGGGCTACAATGAGCAGTTCTTC. Protein sequence: CASSIDGQGRLGYNEQFF. Filled out from reference TRBV19 and TRBJ2-1, the complete variable domain reads DGGITQSPKYLFRKEGQNVTLSCEQNLNHDAMYWYRQDPGQGLRLIYYSQIVNDFQKGDIAEGYSVSREKKESFPLTVTSAQKNPTAFYLCASSIDGQGRLGYNEQFFGPGTRLTVL.

V is TRBV11-3 and J is TRBJ2-3; D might be TRBD1 or TRBD2, each matching 5 bases. Trimming removed 5 bases at V and 6 bases at J, with 15 bases between. The CDR3 is 14 residues long. CDR1 and CDR2 (germline): SGHNT, YENEEA. The CDR3 here is CASSPGGFEDTQYF. Written as DNA, the CDR3 is TGTGCCAGCAGCCCTGGGGGATTTGAGGATACGCAGTATTTT.

The chain carries TRBV30 and TRBJ2-5; 7 bases are shared with TRBD1. The CDR3 sequence is 13 residues long. The ends lost 2 bases at V and 2 bases at J; junction bases unmatched: 2. Germline-derived CDR1 and CDR2 are GTSNPN and SVGIG (reference sequence). CDR3 sequence reads: CAWSRQGQETQYF. For the CDR3, the DNA is TGTGCCTGGAGTAGACAGGGACAAGAGACCCAGTACTTC. Full variable domain (rest looked up from reference TRBV30 and TRBJ2-5): SQTIHQWPATLVQPVGSPLSLECTVEGTSNPNLYWYRQAAGRGLQLLFYSVGIGQISSEVPQNLSASRPQDRQFILSSKKLLLSDSGFYLCAWSRQGQETQYFGPGTRLLVL.

The gene calls are TRBV18 and TRBJ2-1; the match to TRBD2 covers 7 bases. Germline CDR1 KGHSH, CDR2 LQKENI. V shed 2 bases, J shed 8 bases, and the junction held 6 bases outside the gene matches. The CDR3 runs 14 residues. CDR3: CASSPSRERDEQFF. The DNA for the CDR3 is TGTGCCAGCTCACCATCGCGGGAGCGGGATGAGCAGTTCTTC. Full variable domain (remainder filled in from reference TRBV18 and TRBJ2-1): NAGVMQNPRHLVRRRGQEARLRCSPMKGHSHVYWYRQLPEEGLKFMVYLQKENIIDESGMPKERFSAEFPKEGPSILRIQQVVRGDSAAYFCASSPSRERDEQFFGPGTRLTVL.

V usage is TRBV5-6 and J usage is TRBJ2-3; D ambiguous. The length of the CDR3 is 14 residues. Germline CDR1 and CDR2: SGHDT and YYEEEE. Trimming shortened V by 0 bases and J by 4 bases, and 9 bases separated the two germline ends. CDR3 nucleotides: TGTGCCAGCAGCTTGGCGGGCTTCGCAGATACGCAGTATTTT. It encodes CASSLAGFADTQYF.